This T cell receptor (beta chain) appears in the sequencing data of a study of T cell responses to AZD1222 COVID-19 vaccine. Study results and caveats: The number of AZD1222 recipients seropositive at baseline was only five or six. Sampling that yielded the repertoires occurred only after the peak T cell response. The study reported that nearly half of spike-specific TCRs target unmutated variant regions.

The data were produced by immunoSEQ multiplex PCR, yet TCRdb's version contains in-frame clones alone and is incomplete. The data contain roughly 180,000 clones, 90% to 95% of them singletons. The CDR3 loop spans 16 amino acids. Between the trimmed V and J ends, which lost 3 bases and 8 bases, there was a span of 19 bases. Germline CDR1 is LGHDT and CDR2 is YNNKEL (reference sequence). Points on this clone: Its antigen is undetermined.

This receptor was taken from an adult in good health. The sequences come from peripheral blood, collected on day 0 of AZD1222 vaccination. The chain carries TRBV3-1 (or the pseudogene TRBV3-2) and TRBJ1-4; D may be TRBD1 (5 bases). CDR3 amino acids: CASSQGRGGVKEKLFF. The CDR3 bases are TGTGCCAGCAGCCAGGGCCGGGGCGGGGTCAAGGAAAAACTGTTTTTT.